These T cell receptor beta chains were read from a single sample in a study of blood T cell repertoires in COVID-19. Produced via immunoSEQ multiplex PCR; TCRdb's table is partial and in-frame only. Found here are 140,000 or so clones, under 90% of them singletons; the top ten hold under 2%. The sample was PBMCs or T cells enriched from blood (not recorded which). All receptors come from a young woman who had been exposed to COVID-19. Each CDR3 is given with its conserved first and last residue. D genes are given only for firm matches. The size entry is marked missing in some rows and otherwise reads once, few, many or a size class.

>TRBD2|once|TRBV30|TRBJ2-1
TGTGCCCGCAACGGGCCTAGCGGTAAATACAATGAGCAGTTCTTC
CARNGPSGKYNEQFF
>NA|NA|TRBV4-3|TRBJ2-7
TGCGCCAGCAGCCAAGTCCTAACAGGGGGGGGGTATTCCTACGAGCAGTACTTC
CASSQVLTGGGYSYEQYF
>TRBD2|NA|TRBV4-1|TRBJ2-1
TGCGCCAGCAGCCAAGTAGGGAGGGGCTCCTACAATGAGCAGTTCTTC
CASSQVGRGSYNEQFF
>TRBD1|NA|TRBV29-1|TRBJ2-7
TGCAGCGTTGTTTCAGGGGGCAAGCTACTCTCCTACGAGCAGTACTTC
CSVVSGGKLLSYEQYF
>TRBD1|NA|TRBV27|TRBJ2-1
TGTGCCAGCAGTGGAGGGACAGGGGTCCCCCCTCGGCAGTTCTTC
CASSGGTGVPPRQFF
>TRBD1|NA|TRBV7-8|TRBJ2-1
TGTGCCAGCAGCCCGAAGACAGGGCGATCCTACAATGAGCAGTTCTTC
CASSPKTGRSYNEQFF
>NA|NA|TRBV7-2|TRBJ2-3
TGTGGGGTCGGGGGAAGGGGCACAGATACGCAGTATTTT
CGVGGRGTDTQYF
>NA|NA|TRBV7-3|TRBJ2-3
TGTGCCAGCAGACGGGACTTCAACACAGATACGCAGTATTTT
CASRRDFNTDTQYF
>NA|few|TRBV7-9|TRBJ1-6
TGTGCCTGCAGCGGCGAGGGGGTAAATTCACCCCTCCACTTT
CACSGEGVNSPLHF
>NA|NA|TRBV29-1|TRBJ1-2
TGCAGCGTCCCCGAGTGGGGGGAAGCTAACTATGGCTACACCTTC
CSVPEWGEANYGYTF
>NA|NA|TRBV30|TRBJ2-1
TGTGCCTGGAGTAGACAGACCCTCGGGGAGCAGTTCTTC
CAWSRQTLGEQFF
>NA|NA|TRBV19|TRBJ1-5
TGTGCCAGTGAGGGGGATGGGAATAGCAATCAGCCCCAGCATTTT
CASEGDGNSNQPQHF
>TRBD1|NA|TRBV2|TRBJ1-4
TGTGCCAGCAGTGATCGTCTGGGGACAGGGGGTGAAAAACTGTTTTTT
CASSDRLGTGGEKLFF
>NA|once|TRBV30|TRBJ1-1
TGTGCCTGGAGTCACAGGGCAAACACTGAAGCTTTCTTT
CAWSHRANTEAFF
>TRBD1|NA|TRBV5-1|TRBJ2-7
TGCGCCAGCAGCTGGGGGACAGGGATCTACGAGCAGTACTTC
CASSWGTGIYEQYF
>NA|once|TRBV24-1|TRBJ2-5
TGTGCCACCAGTGGGGGCAGGCAAGAGACCCAGTACTTC
CATSGGRQETQYF
>NA|NA|TRBV19|TRBJ2-3
TGTGCCAGTAGTATCCGACAGAGCACAGATACGCAGTATTTT
CASSIRQSTDTQYF
>NA|once|TRBV10-2|TRBJ2-1
TGCGCCAGCAGACTCTCAGGTCTCAAGGGGAATGAGCAGTTCTTC
CASRLSGLKGNEQFF
>NA|NA|TRBV7-9|TRBJ1-1
TGTGCCAGCAGCTTAGTACAGACCACAGGAGCTTTCTTT
CASSLVQTTGAFF
>NA|NA|TRBV19|TRBJ1-3
TGTGCCAGTAGACACAGCTCTGGAAACACCATATATTTT
CASRHSSGNTIYF
>NA|once|TRBV7-9|TRBJ2-7
TGTGCCAGCAGCTTAGTCGGGGGGCGCTACGAGCAGTACTTC
CASSLVGGRYEQYF
>NA|NA|TRBV28|TRBJ1-1
TGTGCCAGCATTACCCCGAGGGAGGGTCTCTCAGCTTTCTTT
CASITPREGLSAFF
>NA|NA|TRBV2|TRBJ2-1
TGTGCCAGCAGAGTGGTTGGAGGGGGGGCAAGGGTCAATGAGCAGTTCTTC
CASRVVGGGARVNEQFF
>NA|once|TRBV19|TRBJ2-2
TGTGCCAGCAATAGCGGAACGGGCACCGGGGAGCTGTTTTTT
CASNSGTGTGELFF
>TRBD1|NA|TRBV28|TRBJ1-2
TGTGCCAGCAGAATCACGCCCGGGACAGGGGCCTATGGCTACACCTTC
CASRITPGTGAYGYTF